One sample yielded the 9 T cell receptor beta chains listed below, sequenced in a study of CD8+ T cells in alopecia areata (dated by TCRdb to 2017 to 2018). Receptor amplification or capture employed the immunoSEQ multiplex PCR assay. RNA was extracted from all samples and reverse transcribed into cDNA as template for TCR sequencing. TCRdb limited this immuneACCESS table to in-frame rearrangements with V and J called. A share of clones is missing; checked studies link under half to unresolved V genes, and the rest is unexplained. The sample table holds over 250,000 clones, of which about 62% were seen once. The ten largest clones take up around 0.84% of the sample. The treatment or condition label, read with the paper, signifies: oral pan-JAK inhibitor, 5-10 mg twice daily. The sequenced sample was CD4+ T cells sorted from blood, obtained at week 52, from a patient treated with tofacitinib. The source of these receptors is a human donor with alopecia areata.

This clone appeared a few times. J is TRBJ2-5 and V is TRBV14; no clear D. Germline V gene sequence: CDR1 SGHDN, CDR2 FVKESK. The CDR3 spans 14 residues. Trimming stripped 0 bases from V and 7 bases from J, with 12 bases between. The CDR3, as DNA: TGTGCCAGCAGCCAAGATGCAGGAGTCGTGACCCAGTACTTC. This translates into CASSQDAGVVTQYF.

Here the CDR3 reads CASSQKGDGTGLTDTQYF. In DNA form, the CDR3 reads TGTGCCAGCAGCCAAAAAGGGGACGGGACAGGGTTAACAGATACGCAGTATTTT. The J gene is TRBJ2-3, the V gene TRBV4-2; 9 bases match TRBD1. The ends lost 2 bases at V and 3 bases at J; junction bases unmatched: 12. CDR1 and CDR2 from the germline V gene are LGHNA and YNFKEQ. The CDR3 is made up of 18 amino acids.

In this sample, this clone turned up a few times. This chain joins TRBV6-1 and TRBJ2-7; 7 positions match TRBD1. Germline V CDR1 and CDR2: MNHNS, SASEGT. The CDR3 covers 13 residues. V lost 6 bases and J lost 2; bases outside the gene matches: 4. CDR3 coding DNA: TGTGCCAGCAGCGAGACAGGGCCCTACGAGCAGTACTTC. It codes for CASSETGPYEQYF.

The chain uses TRBV29-1 and TRBJ2-5; 10 bases line up with TRBD1. This CDR3 is built from 13 residues. Germline assignment: CDR1 SQVTM and CDR2 ANQGSEA. The V gene end was trimmed by 6 bases and the J gene end by 5 bases; junction bases not matched to a gene: 6. CDR3 DNA: TGCAGCGTCGGGACAGGGGTTTGGGAGACCCAGTACTTC. This encodes CSVGTGVWETQYF. The whole variable domain, filled in from reference TRBV29-1 and TRBJ2-5, reads SAVISQKPSRDICQRGTSLTIQCQVDSQVTMMFWYRQQPGQSLTLIATANQGSEATYESGFVIDKFPISRPNLTFSTLTVSNMSPEDSSIYLCSVGTGVWETQYFGPGTRLLVL.

There are a few counts of this clone. The chain combines TRBV6-5 with TRBJ2-3, with TRBD1 as a possible D gene (7 bases). Germline CDR1 reads MNHEY; CDR2 reads SVGAGI. This CDR3 has 16 residues. The ends were cut back, 2 bases at V and 1 base at J, with 13 bases in the middle. The CDR3: CASSYGGGTGTDTQYF. The CDR3, as DNA: TGTGCCAGCAGTTACGGTGGGGGGACAGGCACAGATACGCAGTATTTT.

J is TRBJ1-3 and V is TRBV30; D remains unclear. The CDR3 runs to 15 residues. Germline CDR1 is GTSNPN and CDR2 is SVGIG (reference sequence). Trimming took off 2 bases at V and 0 bases at J, with 11 bases between the two ends. The CDR3 bases are TGTGCCTGGAGTTTCGCTGCGAGCTCTGGAAACACCATATATTTT. Amino acid sequence: CAWSFAASSGNTIYF.

The CDR3 region is CAWRPGPGRETQYF. The CDR3, as DNA: TGTGCCTGGAGACCGGGTCCTGGTAGGGAGACCCAGTACTTC. The chain links TRBV30 to TRBJ2-5; D call uncertain. Germline values: CDR1 GTSNPN, CDR2 SVGIG (reference sequence). The CDR3 is 14 residues long. V was shortened by 3 bases and J by 5 bases, with 16 bases between the two germline ends. The full variable domain, with the rest looked up from reference TRBV30 and TRBJ2-5, is SQTIHQWPATLVQPVGSPLSLECTVEGTSNPNLYWYRQAAGRGLQLLFYSVGIGQISSEVPQNLSASRPQDRQFILSSKKLLLSDSGFYLCAWRPGPGRETQYFGPGTRLLVL.

The V call is TRBV5-6, the J call TRBJ2-6, with 7 bases matching TRBD1. The V gene's germline CDR1 is SGHDT and CDR2 YYEEEE. The CDR3 is 17 amino acids. The V gene end was trimmed by 2 bases and the J gene end by 1 base; junction bases not matched to a gene: 6. CDR3 DNA sequence: TGTGCCAGCAGCTTAAGACAGGGTAATTCTGGGGCCAACGTCCTGACTTTC. Protein sequence: CASSLRQGNSGANVLTF.

The chain couples TRBV25-1 to TRBJ2-2; D not certain. The CDR3 covers 13 residues. V was clipped by 7 bases and J by 0 bases, with 6 bases between them. The germline gives CDR1 MGHDK, CDR2 SYGVNS. The CDR3 nucleotides read TGTGCCAGCAAGAGAGCGAACACCGGGGAGCTGTTTTTT. The encoded protein is CASKRANTGELFF.